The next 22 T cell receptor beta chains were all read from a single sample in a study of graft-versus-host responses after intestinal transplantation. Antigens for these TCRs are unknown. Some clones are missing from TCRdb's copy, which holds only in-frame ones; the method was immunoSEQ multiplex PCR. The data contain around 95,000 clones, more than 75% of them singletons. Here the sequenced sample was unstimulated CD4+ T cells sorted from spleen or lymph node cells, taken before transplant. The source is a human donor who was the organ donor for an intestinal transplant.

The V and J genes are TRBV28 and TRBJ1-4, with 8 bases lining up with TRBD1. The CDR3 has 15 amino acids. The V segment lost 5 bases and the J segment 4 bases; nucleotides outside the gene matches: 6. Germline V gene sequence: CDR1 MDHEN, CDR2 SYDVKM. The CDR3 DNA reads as TGTGCCAGCAGTCTCCTTACAGGGGGTAATGAAAAACTGTTTTTT. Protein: CASSLLTGGNEKLFF. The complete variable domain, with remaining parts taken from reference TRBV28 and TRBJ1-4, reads DVKVTQSSRYLVKRTGEKVFLECVQDMDHENMFWYRQDPGLGLRLIYFSYDVKMKEKGDIPEGYSVSREKKERFSLILESASTNQTSMYLCASSLLTGGNEKLFFGSGTQLSVL.

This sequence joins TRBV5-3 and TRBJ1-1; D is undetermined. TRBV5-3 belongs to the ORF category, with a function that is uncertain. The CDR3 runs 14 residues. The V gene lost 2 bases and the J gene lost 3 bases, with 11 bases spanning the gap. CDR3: CARSLKGFDTEAFF. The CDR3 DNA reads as TGTGCCAGAAGCTTAAAGGGTTTCGACACTGAAGCTTTCTTT.

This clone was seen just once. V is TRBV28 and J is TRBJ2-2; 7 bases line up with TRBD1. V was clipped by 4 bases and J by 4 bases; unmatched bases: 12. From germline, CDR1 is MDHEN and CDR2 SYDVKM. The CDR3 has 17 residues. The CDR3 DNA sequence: TGTGCCAGCAGTTCCCTCACTCGCCGACAGGGCACCGGGGAGCTGTTTTTT. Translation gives CASSSLTRRQGTGELFF.

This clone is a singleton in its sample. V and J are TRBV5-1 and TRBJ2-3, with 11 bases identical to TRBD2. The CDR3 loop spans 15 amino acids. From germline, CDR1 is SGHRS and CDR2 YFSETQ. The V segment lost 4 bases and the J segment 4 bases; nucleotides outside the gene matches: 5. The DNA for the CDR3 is TGCGCCAGCAGCCGTAGCGGGGGGGCCCCAGATACGCAGTATTTT. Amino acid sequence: CASSRSGGAPDTQYF.

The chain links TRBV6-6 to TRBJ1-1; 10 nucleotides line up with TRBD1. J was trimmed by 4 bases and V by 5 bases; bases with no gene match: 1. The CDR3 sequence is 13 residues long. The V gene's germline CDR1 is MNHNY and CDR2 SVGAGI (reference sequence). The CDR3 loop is CASSRDRGTEAFF. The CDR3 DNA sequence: TGTGCCAGCAGTCGGGACAGGGGCACTGAAGCTTTCTTT.

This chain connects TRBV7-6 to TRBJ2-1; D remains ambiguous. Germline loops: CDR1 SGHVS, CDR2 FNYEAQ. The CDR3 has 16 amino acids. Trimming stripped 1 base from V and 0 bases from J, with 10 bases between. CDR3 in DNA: TGTGCCAGCAGCTTAGTGGCAACGAGCTCCTACAATGAGCAGTTCTTC. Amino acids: CASSLVATSSYNEQFF. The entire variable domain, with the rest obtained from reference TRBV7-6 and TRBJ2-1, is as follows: GAGVSQSPRYKVTKRGQDVALRCDPISGHVSLYWYRQALGQGPEFLTYFNYEAQQDKSGLPNDRFSAERPEGSISTLTIQRTEQRDSAMYRCASSLVATSSYNEQFFGPGTRLTVL.

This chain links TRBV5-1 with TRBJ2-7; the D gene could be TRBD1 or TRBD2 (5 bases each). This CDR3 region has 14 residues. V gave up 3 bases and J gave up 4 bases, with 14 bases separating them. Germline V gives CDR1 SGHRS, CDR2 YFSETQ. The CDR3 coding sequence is TGCGCCAGCAGCTCCACTGGGACGGTTTACGAGCAGTACTTC. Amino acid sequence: CASSSTGTVYEQYF.

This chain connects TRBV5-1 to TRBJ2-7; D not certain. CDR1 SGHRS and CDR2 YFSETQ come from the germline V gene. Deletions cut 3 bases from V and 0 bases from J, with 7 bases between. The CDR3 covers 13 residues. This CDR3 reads CASSWASSYEQYF. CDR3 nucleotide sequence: TGCGCCAGCAGCTGGGCGTCCTCCTACGAGCAGTACTTC.

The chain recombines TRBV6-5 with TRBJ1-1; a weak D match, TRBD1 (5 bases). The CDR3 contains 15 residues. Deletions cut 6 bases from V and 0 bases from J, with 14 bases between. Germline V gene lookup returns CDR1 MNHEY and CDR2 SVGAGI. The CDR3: CASSRGGVMNTEAFF. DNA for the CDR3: TGTGCCAGCAGCCGAGGAGGGGTAATGAACACTGAAGCTTTCTTT.

The chain's CDR3 is CASSGQLNTEAFF. The CDR3 bases are TGCGCCAGCAGTGGACAGTTGAACACTGAAGCTTTCTTT. The chain is built from TRBV10-2 and TRBJ1-1; tentatively, D is TRBD1 (5 bases). Trimming pared 4 bases from V and 0 bases from J, leaving 6 bases between. Germline V gene data show CDR1 as WSHSY and CDR2 as SAAADI. The CDR3 length is 13 residues.

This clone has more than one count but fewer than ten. For the CDR3, the DNA is TGTGCCAGCAGCCCGGACAGGCTAGGTGTTTACGAGCAGTACTTC. Its translation: CASSPDRLGVYEQYF. The chain recombines TRBV7-2 with TRBJ2-7; TRBD1 matches at 7 bases. From germline, CDR1 is SGHTA and CDR2 FQGNSA. This CDR3 comprises 15 residues. J gave up 4 bases and V 5 bases, and 11 bases lay outside the gene matches.

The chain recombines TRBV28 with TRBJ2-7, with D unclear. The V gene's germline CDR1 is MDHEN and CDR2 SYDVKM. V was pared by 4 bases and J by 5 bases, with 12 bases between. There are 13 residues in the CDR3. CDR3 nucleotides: TGTGCCAGCAGTTCCCTCCCCCGGGACGAGCAGTACTTC. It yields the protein CASSSLPRDEQYF.

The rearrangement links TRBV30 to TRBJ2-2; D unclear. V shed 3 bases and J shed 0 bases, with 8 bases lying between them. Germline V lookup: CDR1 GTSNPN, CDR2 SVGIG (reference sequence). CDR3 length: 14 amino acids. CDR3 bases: TGTGCCTGGAGAGGGTTCGCGAACACCGGGGAGCTGTTTTTT. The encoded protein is CAWRGFANTGELFF.

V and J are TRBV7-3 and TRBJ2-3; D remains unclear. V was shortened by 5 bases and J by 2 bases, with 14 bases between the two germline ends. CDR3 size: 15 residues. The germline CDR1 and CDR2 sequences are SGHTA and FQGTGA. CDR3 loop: CASSKSGIDTDTQYF. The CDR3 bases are TGTGCCAGCAGCAAAAGTGGAATTGACACAGATACGCAGTATTTT.

CDR3 protein: CASSLGMGSGGGTQYF. The CDR3 DNA reads TGTGCCAGCAGCTTAGGCATGGGTAGCGGGGGGGGTACGCAGTATTTT. The chain joins TRBV7-8 to TRBJ2-3, with 11 nucleotides matching TRBD2. V lost 1 base to trimming and J lost 8 bases; unmatched junction nucleotides: 8. Germline V gives CDR1 SGHVS, CDR2 FQNEAQ. This CDR3 spans 16 amino acids.

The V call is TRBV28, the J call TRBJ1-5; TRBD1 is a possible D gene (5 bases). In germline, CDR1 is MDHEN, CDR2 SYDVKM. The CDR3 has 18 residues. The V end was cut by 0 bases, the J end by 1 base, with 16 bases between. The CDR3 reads CASSLWSLEWDSNQPQHF. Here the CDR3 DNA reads TGTGCCAGCAGTTTATGGTCCCTGGAATGGGACAGCAATCAGCCCCAGCATTTT.

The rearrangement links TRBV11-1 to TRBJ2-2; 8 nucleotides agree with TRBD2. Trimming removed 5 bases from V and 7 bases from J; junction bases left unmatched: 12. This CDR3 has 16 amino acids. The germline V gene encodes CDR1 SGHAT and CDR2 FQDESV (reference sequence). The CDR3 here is CASSLYGRGEGGELFF. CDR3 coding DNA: TGTGCCAGCAGCCTCTACGGGCGGGGGGAAGGCGGGGAGCTGTTTTTT.

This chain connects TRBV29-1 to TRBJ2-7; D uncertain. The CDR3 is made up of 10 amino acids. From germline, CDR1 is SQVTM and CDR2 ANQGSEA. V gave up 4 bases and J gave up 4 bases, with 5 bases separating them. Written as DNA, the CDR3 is TGCAGCGTTGCGGAGTACGAGCAGTACTTC. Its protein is CSVAEYEQYF.

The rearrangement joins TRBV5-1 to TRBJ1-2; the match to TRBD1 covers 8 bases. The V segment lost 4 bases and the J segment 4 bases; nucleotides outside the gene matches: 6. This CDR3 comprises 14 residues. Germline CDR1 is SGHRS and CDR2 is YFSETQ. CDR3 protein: CASSPGGAAYGYTF. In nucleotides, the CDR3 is TGCGCCAGCAGCCCAGGGGGCGCAGCCTATGGCTACACCTTC.

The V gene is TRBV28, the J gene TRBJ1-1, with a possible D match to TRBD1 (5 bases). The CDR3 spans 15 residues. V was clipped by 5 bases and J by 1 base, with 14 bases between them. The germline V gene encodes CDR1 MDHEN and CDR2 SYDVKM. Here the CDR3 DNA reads TGTGCCAGCAGTCCCCTCGCGGGGCGGAACACTGAAGCTTTCTTT. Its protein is CASSPLAGRNTEAFF.

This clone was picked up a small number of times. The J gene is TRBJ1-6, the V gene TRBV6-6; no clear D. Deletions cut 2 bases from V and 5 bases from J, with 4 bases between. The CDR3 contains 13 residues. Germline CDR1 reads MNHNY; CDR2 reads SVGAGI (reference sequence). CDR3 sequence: CASSYANNSPLHF. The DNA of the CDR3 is TGTGCCAGCAGTTACGCAAATAATTCACCCCTCCACTTT.

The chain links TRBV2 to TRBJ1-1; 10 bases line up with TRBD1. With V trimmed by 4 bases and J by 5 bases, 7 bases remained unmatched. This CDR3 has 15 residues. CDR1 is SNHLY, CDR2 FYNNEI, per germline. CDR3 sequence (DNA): TGTGCCAGCAGTGGAGGGACAGGGGTTTTTACTGAAGCTTTCTTT. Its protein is CASSGGTGVFTEAFF.